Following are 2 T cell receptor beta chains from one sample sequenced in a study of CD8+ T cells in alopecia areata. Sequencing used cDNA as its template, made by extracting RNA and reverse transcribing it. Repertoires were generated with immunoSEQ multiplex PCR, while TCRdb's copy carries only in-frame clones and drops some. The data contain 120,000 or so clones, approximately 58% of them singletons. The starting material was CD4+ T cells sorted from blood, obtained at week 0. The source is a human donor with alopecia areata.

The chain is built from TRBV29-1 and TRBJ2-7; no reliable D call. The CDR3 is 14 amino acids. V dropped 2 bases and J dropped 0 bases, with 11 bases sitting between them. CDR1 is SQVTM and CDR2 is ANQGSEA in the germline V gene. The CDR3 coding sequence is TGCAGCGTTGAATTACAGCCGAACTCCTACGAGCAGTACTTC. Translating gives CSVELQPNSYEQYF.

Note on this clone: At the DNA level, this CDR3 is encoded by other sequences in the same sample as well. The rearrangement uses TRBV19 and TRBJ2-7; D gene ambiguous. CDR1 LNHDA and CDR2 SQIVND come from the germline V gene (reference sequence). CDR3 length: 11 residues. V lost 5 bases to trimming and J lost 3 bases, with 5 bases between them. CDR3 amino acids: CASSPHYEQYF. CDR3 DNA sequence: TGTGCCAGTAGTCCCCACTACGAGCAGTACTTC. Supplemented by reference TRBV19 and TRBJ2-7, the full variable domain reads DGGITQSPKYLFRKEGQNVTLSCEQNLNHDAMYWYRQDPGQGLRLIYYSQIVNDFQKGDIAEGYSVSREKKESFPLTVTSAQKNPTAFYLCASSPHYEQYFGPGTRLTVT.